This TCR beta chain was retrieved from a study of technical replicates of blood from a handful of donors. Measured with immunoSEQ multiplex PCR; TCRdb has only the in-frame clones, and not every one. This repertoire shows about 61,000 clones, around 87% found once; its top ten account for 5.2%. The CDR3 has 16 residues. The germline V gene has CDR1 SGHTA and CDR2 FQGNSA. V shed 3 bases and J shed 6 bases, with 21 bases lying between them. Sample: PBMCs. The sequence derives from a human donor in good health. Some clones in this sample may be carry-over from other donors' samples. The rearrangement links TRBV7-2 to TRBJ2-7; D gene ambiguous. The CDR3 coding sequence is TGTGCCAGCAGCTTGCCCTCGGCGGCCAACCTCGGCGAGCAGTACTTC. This codes for CASSLPSAANLGEQYF. Filled out from reference TRBV7-2 and TRBJ2-7, the complete variable domain reads GAGVSQSPSNKVTEKGKDVELRCDPISGHTALYWYRQSLGQGLEFLIYFQGNSAPDKSGLPSDRFSAERTGGSVSTLTIQRTQQEDSAVYLCASSLPSAANLGEQYFGPGTRLTVT.